The sequence of this T cell receptor beta chain was determined in a study of CD8 T cells in Susac syndrome. The multiple sclerosis controls consisted of treatment-naive patients with relapsing-remitting disease, either stable or active. TEMRA cells underwent FACS enrichment and CD8+ and CD4+ T cells underwent negative isolation. RNA amounts of about 0.5 to 1 ug underwent reverse transcription with random hexamers. It was immunoSEQ multiplex PCR that amplified TCR beta CDR3 across 54 Vbeta and 13 Jbeta. TCRdb reprocessed the immunoSEQ multiplex PCR reads via MiXCR and lists one record per CDR3 protein. The table shows tens of thousands of distinct CDR3 sequences, with around 93% occurring only once. In germline, CDR1 is LNHNV, CDR2 YYDKDF (reference sequence). V lost 5 bases to trimming and J lost 7 bases; unmatched junction nucleotides: 12. The CDR3 totals 15 residues.

The V call is TRBV15, the J call TRBJ1-1, with 8 bases aligning to TRBD1. The sequenced material came from CD8+ T cells from PBMCs. The clonotype was recovered from a human donor with multiple sclerosis. This CDR3 reads CATSPSRDRPNEAFF. CDR3 bases: TGTGCCACCAGCCCCAGCCGGGACAGGCCAAATGAAGCTTTCTTT.